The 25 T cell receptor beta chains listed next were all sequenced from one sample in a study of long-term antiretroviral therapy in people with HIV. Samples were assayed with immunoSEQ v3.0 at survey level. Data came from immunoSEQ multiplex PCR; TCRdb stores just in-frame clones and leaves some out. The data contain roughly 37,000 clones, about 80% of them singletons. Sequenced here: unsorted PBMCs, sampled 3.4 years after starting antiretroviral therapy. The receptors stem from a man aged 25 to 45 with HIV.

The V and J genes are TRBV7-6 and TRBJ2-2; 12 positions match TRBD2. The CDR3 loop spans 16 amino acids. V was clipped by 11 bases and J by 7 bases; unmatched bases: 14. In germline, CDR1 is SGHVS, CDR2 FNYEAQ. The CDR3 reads CASKIATSGSRGELFF. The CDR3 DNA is TGTGCCTCCAAGATCGCGACTAGCGGGAGTCGCGGGGAGCTGTTTTTT.

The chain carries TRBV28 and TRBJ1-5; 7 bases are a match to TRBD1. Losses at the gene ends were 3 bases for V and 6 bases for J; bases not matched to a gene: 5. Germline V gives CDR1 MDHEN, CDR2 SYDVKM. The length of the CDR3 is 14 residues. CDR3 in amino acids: CASSFQGEGQPQHF. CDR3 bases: TGTGCCAGCAGTTTTCAGGGGGAAGGTCAGCCCCAGCATTTT.

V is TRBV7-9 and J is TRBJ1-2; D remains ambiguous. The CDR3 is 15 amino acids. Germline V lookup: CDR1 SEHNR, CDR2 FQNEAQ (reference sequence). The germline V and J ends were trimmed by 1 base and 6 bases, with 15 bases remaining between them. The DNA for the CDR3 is TGTGCCAGCAGCTTAGGAGGCATCCTTGCCAATGGCTACACCTTC. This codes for CASSLGGILANGYTF.

The CDR3 spells CASSWGGPGQAYEQYF. The CDR3, as DNA: TGTGCCAGCAGCTGGGGCGGCCCGGGACAGGCCTACGAGCAGTACTTC. The chain links TRBV5-4 to TRBJ2-7; TRBD1 matches at 8 bases. Germline CDR1 reads SGHNT; CDR2 reads YYREEE (reference sequence). Trimming at V came to 3 bases and at J to 2 bases, leaving 10 bases not matched to a gene. This CDR3 region has 16 residues.

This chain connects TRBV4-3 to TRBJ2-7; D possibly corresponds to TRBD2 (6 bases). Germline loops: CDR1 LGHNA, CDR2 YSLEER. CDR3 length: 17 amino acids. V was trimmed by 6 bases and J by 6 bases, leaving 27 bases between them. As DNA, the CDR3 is TGCGCCAGCAGGAAAGTAGCAGGGAGCGCGGGGCATTTCGAGCAGTACTTC. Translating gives CASRKVAGSAGHFEQYF.

Here the CDR3 reads CASSVNNVLTF. The CDR3, as DNA: TGTGCCAGCTCAGTCAACAACGTCCTGACTTTC. The V call is TRBV18, the J call TRBJ2-6; D is undetermined. The germline gives CDR1 KGHSH, CDR2 LQKENI. The CDR3 is 11 amino acids. Trimming shortened V by 5 bases and J by 9 bases, and 5 bases separated the two germline ends.

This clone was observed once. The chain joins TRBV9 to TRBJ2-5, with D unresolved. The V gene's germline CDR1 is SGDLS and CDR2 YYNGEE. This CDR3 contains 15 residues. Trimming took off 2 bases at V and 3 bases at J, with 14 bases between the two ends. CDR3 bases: TGTGCCAGCAGCGTCGACGGATTTGTCAAAGAGACCCAGTACTTC. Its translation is CASSVDGFVKETQYF.

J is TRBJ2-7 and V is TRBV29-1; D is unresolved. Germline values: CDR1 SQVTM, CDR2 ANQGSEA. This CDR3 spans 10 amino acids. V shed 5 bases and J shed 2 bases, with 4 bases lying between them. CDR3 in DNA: TGCAGCGTTAAAACCTACGAGCAGTACTTC. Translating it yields CSVKTYEQYF.

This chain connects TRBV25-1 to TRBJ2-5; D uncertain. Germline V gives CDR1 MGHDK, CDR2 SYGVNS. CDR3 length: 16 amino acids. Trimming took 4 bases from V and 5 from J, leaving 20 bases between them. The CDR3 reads CASSGSLSSFVETQYF. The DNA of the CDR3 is TGTGCCAGCAGTGGGTCACTGTCTAGTTTCGTGGAGACCCAGTACTTC.

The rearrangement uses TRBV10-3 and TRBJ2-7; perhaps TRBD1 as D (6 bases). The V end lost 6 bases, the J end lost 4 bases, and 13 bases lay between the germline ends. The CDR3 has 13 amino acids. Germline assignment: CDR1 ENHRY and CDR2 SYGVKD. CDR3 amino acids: CAIRGAGEYEQYF. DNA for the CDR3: TGTGCCATCAGGGGGGCAGGGGAATACGAGCAGTACTTC.

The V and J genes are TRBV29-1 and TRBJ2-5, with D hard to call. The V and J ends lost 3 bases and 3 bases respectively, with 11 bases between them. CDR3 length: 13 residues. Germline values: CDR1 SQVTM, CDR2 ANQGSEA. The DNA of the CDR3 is TGCAGCGTTGAGGGATACCCCGAAGAGACCCAGTACTTC. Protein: CSVEGYPEETQYF. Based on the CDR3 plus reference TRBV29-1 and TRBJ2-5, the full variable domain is SAVISQKPSRDICQRGTSLTIQCQVDSQVTMMFWYRQQPGQSLTLIATANQGSEATYESGFVIDKFPISRPNLTFSTLTVSNMSPEDSSIYLCSVEGYPEETQYFGPGTRLLVL.

In nucleotides, the CDR3 is TGTGCCAGCAGAGACACCCTTACAGATACGCAGTATTTT. Translated, it gives CASRDTLTDTQYF. The V gene is TRBV6-5, the J gene TRBJ2-3; no definite D call. The V end was cut by 6 bases, the J end by 3 bases, with 10 bases between. CDR3 size: 13 residues. Germline-derived CDR1 and CDR2 are MNHEY and SVGAGI.

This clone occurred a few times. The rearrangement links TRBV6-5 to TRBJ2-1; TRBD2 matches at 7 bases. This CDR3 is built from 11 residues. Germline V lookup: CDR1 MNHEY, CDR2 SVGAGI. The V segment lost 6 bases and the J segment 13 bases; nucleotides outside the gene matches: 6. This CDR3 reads CASRGEGRQFF. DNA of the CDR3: TGTGCCAGCAGGGGGGAGGGCCGCCAGTTCTTC.

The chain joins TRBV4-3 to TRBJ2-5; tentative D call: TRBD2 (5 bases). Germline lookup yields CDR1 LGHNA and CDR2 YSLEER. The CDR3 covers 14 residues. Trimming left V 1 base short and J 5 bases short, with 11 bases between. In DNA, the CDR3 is TGCGCCAGCAGCCAAGTTTTTGGGAGCGAGACCCAGTACTTC. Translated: CASSQVFGSETQYF.

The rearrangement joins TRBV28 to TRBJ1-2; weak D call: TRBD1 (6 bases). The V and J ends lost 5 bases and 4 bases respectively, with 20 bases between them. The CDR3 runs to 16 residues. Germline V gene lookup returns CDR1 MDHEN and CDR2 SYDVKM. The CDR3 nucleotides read TGTGCCAGCAGTCCAACGACAGGAGACCGTATCTATGGCTACACCTTC. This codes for CASSPTTGDRIYGYTF.

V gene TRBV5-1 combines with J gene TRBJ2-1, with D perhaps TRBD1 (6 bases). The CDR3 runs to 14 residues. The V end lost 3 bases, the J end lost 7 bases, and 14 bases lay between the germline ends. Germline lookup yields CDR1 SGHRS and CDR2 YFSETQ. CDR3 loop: CASSSGQLRNEQFF. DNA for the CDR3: TGCGCCAGCAGCTCTGGACAGCTGAGGAATGAGCAGTTCTTC.

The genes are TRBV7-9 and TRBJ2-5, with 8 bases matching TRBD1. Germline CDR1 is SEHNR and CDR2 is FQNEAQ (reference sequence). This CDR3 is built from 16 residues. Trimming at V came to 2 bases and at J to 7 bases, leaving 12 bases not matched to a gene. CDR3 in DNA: TGTGCCAGCAGCTTATTGTGGCAGGGGGCTAACGGGACCCAGTACTTC. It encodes CASSLLWQGANGTQYF.

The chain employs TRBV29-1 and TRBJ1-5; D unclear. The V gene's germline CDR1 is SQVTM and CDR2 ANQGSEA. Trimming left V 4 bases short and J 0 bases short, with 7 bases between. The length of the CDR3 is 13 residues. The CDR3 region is CSVGANSNQPQHF. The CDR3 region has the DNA TGCAGCGTTGGGGCGAATAGCAATCAGCCCCAGCATTTT.

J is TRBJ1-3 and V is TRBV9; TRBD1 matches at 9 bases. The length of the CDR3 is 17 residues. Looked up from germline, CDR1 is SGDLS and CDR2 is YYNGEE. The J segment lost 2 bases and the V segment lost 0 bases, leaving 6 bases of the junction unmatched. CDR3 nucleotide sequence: TGTGCCAGCAGCGTAGATGGGGACAGGGTGGCTGGAAACACCATATATTTT. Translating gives CASSVDGDRVAGNTIYF.

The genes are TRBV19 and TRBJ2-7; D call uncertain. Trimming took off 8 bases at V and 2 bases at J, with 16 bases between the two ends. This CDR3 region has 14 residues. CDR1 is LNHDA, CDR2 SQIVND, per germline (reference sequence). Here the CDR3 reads CASRPSAGTYEQYF. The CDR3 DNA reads TGTGCCAGTCGCCCCTCCGCTGGGACCTACGAGCAGTACTTC.

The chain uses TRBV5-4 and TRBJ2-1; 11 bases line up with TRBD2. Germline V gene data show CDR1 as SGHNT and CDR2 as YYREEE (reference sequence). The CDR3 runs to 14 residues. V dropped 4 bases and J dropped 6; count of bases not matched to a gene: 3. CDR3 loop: CASSRTSGRNEQFF. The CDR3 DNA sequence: TGTGCCAGCAGCCGGACTAGCGGGCGCAATGAGCAGTTCTTC. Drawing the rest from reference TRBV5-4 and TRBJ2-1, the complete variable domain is ETGVTQSPTHLIKTRGQQVTLRCSSQSGHNTVSWYQQALGQGPQFIFQYYREEENGRGNFPPRFSGLQFPNYSSELNVNALELDDSALYLCASSRTSGRNEQFFGPGTRLTVL.

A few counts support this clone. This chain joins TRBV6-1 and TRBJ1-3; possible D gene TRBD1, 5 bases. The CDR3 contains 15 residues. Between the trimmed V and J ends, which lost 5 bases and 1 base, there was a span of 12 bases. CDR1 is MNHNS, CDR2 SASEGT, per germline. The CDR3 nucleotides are TGTGCCAGCAGTCAAATAGCAGGGTCTGGAAACACCATATATTTT. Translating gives CASSQIAGSGNTIYF.

Here the CDR3 DNA reads TGTGCCACTGGACCTATCTACGAGCAGTACTTC. It encodes CATGPIYEQYF. The chain couples TRBV10-3 to TRBJ2-7; no reliable D call. V shed 10 bases and J shed 3 bases, with 10 bases lying between them. The CDR3 extends over 11 amino acids. Germline-derived CDR1 and CDR2 are ENHRY and SYGVKD.

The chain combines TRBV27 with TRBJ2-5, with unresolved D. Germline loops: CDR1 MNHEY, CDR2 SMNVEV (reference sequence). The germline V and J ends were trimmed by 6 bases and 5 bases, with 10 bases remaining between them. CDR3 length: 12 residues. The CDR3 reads CASSIIGETQYF. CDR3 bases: TGTGCCAGCAGCATAATAGGGGAGACCCAGTACTTC.

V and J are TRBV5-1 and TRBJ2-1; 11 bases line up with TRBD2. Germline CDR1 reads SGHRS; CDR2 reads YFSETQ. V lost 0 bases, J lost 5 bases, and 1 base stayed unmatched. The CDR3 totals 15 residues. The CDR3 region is CASSLVAGGHNEQFF. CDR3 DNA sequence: TGCGCCAGCAGCTTGGTAGCGGGAGGGCACAATGAGCAGTTCTTC.